The T cell receptor (beta chain) described here comes from a study of blood T cells in healthy people across ages. Study-wide findings and caveats: The study found more naive CD4+ cells and higher diversity in long-lived than aged donors. With age, beta diversity per million T cells declined roughly linearly, significantly by 40 to 50.

Remarks on this clonotype: Its antigen remains unknown.

A J-beta primer mix and a sample-barcoded 5' primer were used in a second PCR of roughly 6 to 11 cycles. TCRdb ran MiXCR on the 5' RACE reads and lists one entry per CDR3 protein. In the table there are about 1.8 million distinct CDR3 sequences, about 50% of which are singletons. The CDR3 consists of 16 residues. Germline-derived CDR1 and CDR2 are SGHDT and YYEEEE. Sequencing was performed on blood. This chain links TRBV5-6 with TRBJ2-5; possibly TRBD2 for D (7 bases). Matching the DNA end better, TRBJ2-7 makes the J call doubtful. This receptor was taken from a woman aged 35 to 49 in good health. CDR3 DNA sequence: TGTGCCAGCAGCCTGATCGTGACGGGGGGCCGGGACGAGCAGTACTTC. Translating it yields CASSLIVTGGRDEQYF.